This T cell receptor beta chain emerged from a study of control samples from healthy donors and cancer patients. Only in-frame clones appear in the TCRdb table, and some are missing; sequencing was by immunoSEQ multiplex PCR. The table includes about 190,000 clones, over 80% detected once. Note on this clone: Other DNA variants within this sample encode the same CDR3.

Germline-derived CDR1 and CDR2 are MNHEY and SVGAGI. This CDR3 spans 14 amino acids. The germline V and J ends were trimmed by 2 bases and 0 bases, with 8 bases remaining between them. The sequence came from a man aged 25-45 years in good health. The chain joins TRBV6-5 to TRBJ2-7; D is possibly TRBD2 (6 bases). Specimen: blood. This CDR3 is CASSYGRSSYEQYF. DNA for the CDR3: TGTGCCAGCAGTTACGGGAGGAGCTCCTACGAGCAGTACTTC.